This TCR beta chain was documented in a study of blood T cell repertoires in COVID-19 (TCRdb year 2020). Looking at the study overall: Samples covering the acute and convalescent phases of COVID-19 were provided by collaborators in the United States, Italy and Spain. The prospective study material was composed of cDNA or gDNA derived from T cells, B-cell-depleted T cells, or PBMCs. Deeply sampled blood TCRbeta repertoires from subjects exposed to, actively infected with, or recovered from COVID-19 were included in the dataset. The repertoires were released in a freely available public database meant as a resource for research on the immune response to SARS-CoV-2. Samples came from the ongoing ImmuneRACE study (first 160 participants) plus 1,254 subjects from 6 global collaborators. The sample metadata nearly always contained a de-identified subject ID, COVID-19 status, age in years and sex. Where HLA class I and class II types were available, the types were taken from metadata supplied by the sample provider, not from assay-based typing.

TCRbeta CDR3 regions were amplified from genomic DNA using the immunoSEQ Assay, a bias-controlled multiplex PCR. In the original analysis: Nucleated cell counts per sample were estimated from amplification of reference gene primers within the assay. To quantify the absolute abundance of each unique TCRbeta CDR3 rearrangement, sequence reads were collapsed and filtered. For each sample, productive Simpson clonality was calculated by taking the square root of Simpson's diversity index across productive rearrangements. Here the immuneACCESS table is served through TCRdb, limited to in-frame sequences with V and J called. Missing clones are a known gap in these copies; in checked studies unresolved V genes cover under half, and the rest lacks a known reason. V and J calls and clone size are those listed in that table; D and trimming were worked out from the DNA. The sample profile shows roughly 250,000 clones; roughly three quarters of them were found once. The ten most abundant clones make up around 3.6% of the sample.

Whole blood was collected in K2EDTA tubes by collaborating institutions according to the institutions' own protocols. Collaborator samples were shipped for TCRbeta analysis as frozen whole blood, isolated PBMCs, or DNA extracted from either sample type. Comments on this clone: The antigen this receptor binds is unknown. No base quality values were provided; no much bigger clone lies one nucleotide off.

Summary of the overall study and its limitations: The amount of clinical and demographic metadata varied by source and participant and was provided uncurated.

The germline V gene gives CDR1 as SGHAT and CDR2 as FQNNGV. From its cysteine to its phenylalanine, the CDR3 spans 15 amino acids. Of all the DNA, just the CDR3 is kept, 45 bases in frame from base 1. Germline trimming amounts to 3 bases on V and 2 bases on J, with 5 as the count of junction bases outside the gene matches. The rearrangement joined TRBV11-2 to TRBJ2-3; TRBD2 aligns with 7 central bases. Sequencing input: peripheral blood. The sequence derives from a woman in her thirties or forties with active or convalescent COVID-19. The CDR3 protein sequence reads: CASSFGSGVTDTQYF. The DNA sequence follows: TGTGCCAGCAGCTTCGGAAGCGGGGTCACAGATACGCAGTATTTT.